This T cell receptor beta chain originates from a study of blood T cell repertoires in COVID-19. V was clipped by 4 bases and J by 4 bases; unmatched bases: 12. CDR1 and CDR2 (germline): MNHNS, SASEGT. The CDR3 is 16 residues long. Sequencing used immunoSEQ multiplex PCR; TCRdb keeps in-frame clones, though not all of them. Here the sample spans around 140,000 clones, approximately 81% being singletons. The clonotype was recovered from an older woman with active or convalescent COVID-19. Sequencing was done on a sample of peripheral blood. The gene calls are TRBV6-1 and TRBJ1-1, with 7 bases matching TRBD1. The CDR3 coding sequence is TGTGCCAGCAGTGGAGGGATTTGGGACAGCGGCACTGAAGCTTTCTTT. It specifies CASSGGIWDSGTEAFF.